Below are 24 T cell receptor beta chains sequenced from a single sample in a study of blood T cell repertoires in COVID-19 (dated by TCRdb to the early 2020s). The library was built by means of the immunoSEQ multiplex PCR assay. The source is immuneACCESS, and TCRdb retained only in-frame sequences with V and J called. Part of the clones is not carried over; for the studies checked, unresolved V genes explain less than half of this, and the remainder is unexplained. In this sample the table shows 200,000 to 250,000 clones, 86% of which occur a single time. The leading ten clones occupy approximately 3.3% of the sample. Sequencing used PBMCs or T cells enriched from blood (not recorded which). Receptors were obtained from a woman between 50 and 59 years old in a cohort exposed to, infected with or recovered from COVID-19 (not recorded which).

This chain uses TRBV5-5 with TRBJ1-4; the match to TRBD1 covers 11 bases. There are 14 residues in the CDR3. Looked up from germline, CDR1 is SGHKS and CDR2 is YYEKEE (reference sequence). The trim removed 3 bases at V and 7 bases at J, leaving 2 bases unmatched. CDR3 sequence reads: CASSSGTGGEKLFF. CDR3 in DNA: TGTGCCAGCAGCTCGGGGACAGGGGGTGAAAAACTGTTTTTT.

The chain recombines TRBV6-5 with TRBJ1-3; TRBD1 might be the D (5 bases). CDR3 length: 15 amino acids. From germline, CDR1 is MNHEY and CDR2 SVGAGI. V was pared by 6 bases and J by 4 bases, with 16 bases between. This CDR3 is CASRNQGLKGNTIYF. Written as DNA, the CDR3 is TGTGCCAGCAGGAACCAGGGTTTGAAGGGAAACACCATATATTTT.

V gene TRBV28 combines with J gene TRBJ2-2, with 8 positions matching TRBD1. V gave up 5 bases and J gave up 6 bases; unmatched junction bases: 5. Germline loops: CDR1 MDHEN, CDR2 SYDVKM. The CDR3 runs to 14 residues. CDR3: CASSRATGAGELFF. CDR3 DNA sequence: TGTGCCAGCAGTCGAGCGACAGGGGCCGGGGAGCTGTTTTTT. Full variable domain (remainder filled in from reference TRBV28 and TRBJ2-2): DVKVTQSSRYLVKRTGEKVFLECVQDMDHENMFWYRQDPGLGLRLIYFSYDVKMKEKGDIPEGYSVSREKKERFSLILESASTNQTSMYLCASSRATGAGELFFGEGSRLTVL.

J is TRBJ1-6 and V is TRBV6-4; 8 nucleotides match TRBD1. With V trimmed by 4 bases and J by 9 bases, 5 bases remained unmatched. Germline V gene data show CDR1 as MRHNA and CDR2 as SNTAGT. This CDR3 is built from 14 residues. CDR3 in amino acids: CASSVDRGASPLHF. DNA for the CDR3: TGTGCCAGCAGTGTCGACAGGGGAGCTTCACCCCTCCACTTT.

There are a few counts of this clone. V usage is TRBV10-3 and J usage is TRBJ1-4; 9 nucleotides agree with TRBD1. V shed 7 bases, J shed 4 bases, and the junction held 4 bases outside the gene matches. The CDR3 is 14 residues long. From germline, CDR1 is ENHRY and CDR2 SYGVKD. DNA for the CDR3: TGTGCCATCAAGGGGACAGGGCATAATGAAAAACTGTTTTTT. Residues: CAIKGTGHNEKLFF.

The rearrangement links TRBV5-1 to TRBJ1-2; TRBD1 matches 9 bases. Germline loops: CDR1 SGHRS, CDR2 YFSETQ. CDR3 length: 14 residues. Trimming cost V 4 bases and J 4 bases; bases outside gene matches: 5. CDR3 region: CASSLTDRGYGYTF. CDR3 DNA: TGCGCCAGCAGCCTTACGGACAGGGGCTATGGCTACACCTTC.

The V and J genes are TRBV4-3 and TRBJ2-1; TRBD2 is a possible D gene (6 bases). V lost 1 base and J 7 bases, leaving 17 bases between the germline ends. The CDR3 spans 16 residues. CDR1 and CDR2 (germline): LGHNA, YSLEER. For the CDR3, the DNA is TGCGCCAGCAGCCAAGGGTGGTTGATAGCGGAGAATGAGCAGTTCTTC. Its translation: CASSQGWLIAENEQFF.

This clone is a singleton in its sample. The V call is TRBV6-6, the J call TRBJ1-1; 10 bases line up with TRBD1. The CDR3 spans 20 residues. The V segment lost 6 bases and the J segment 0 bases; nucleotides outside the gene matches: 19. CDR1 and CDR2 (germline): MNHNY, SVGAGI (reference sequence). The CDR3 sequence is CASSQLSLLDRGSMNTEAFF. CDR3 sequence (DNA): TGTGCCAGCAGCCAACTCTCTCTTCTGGACAGGGGGAGTATGAACACTGAAGCTTTCTTT.

The chain recombines TRBV5-1 with TRBJ2-5, with D perhaps matching TRBD1 (6 bases). Per germline, CDR1 SGHRS and CDR2 YFSETQ. CDR3 length: 13 amino acids. Trimming removed 1 base from V and 5 bases from J, with 9 bases in between. For the CDR3, the DNA is TGCGCCAGCAGCTTGAACCAGGGGGAGACCCAGTACTTC. Amino acids: CASSLNQGETQYF.

The genes are TRBV6-2 or TRBV6-3 and TRBJ2-3; TRBD2 aligns across 8 bases. Germline trimming cut 6 bases from V and 6 bases from J; bases unmatched to any gene: 14. The germline V gene encodes CDR1 MNHEY and CDR2 SVGEGT. The CDR3 totals 16 residues. CDR3 coding DNA: TGTGCCAGCAGCTCAAGGGGCGGGGGGCGCCTGGATACGCAGTATTTT. As protein: CASSSRGGGRLDTQYF.

The chain links TRBV5-1 to TRBJ2-2; a possible D gene is TRBD1 (6 bases). CDR3 size: 15 residues. The ends were cut back, 7 bases at V and 4 bases at J, with 17 bases in the middle. Germline CDR1 SGHRS, CDR2 YFSETQ. The CDR3 region is CASSRGGHLTGELFF. The CDR3 DNA is TGCGCCAGCTCCCGAGGGGGACATCTCACCGGGGAGCTGTTTTTT.

The V and J genes are TRBV18 and TRBJ2-5; D not certain. Germline CDR1 and CDR2: KGHSH and LQKENI. This CDR3 region has 12 residues. Between the trimmed V and J ends, which lost 6 bases and 0 bases, there was a span of 5 bases. The DNA for the CDR3 is TGTGCCAGCTCGCAGTACCAAGAGACCCAGTACTTC. Protein: CASSQYQETQYF.

This sequence joins TRBV6-2 or TRBV6-3 and TRBJ2-7; D not resolved. The germline V and J ends were trimmed by 6 bases and 1 base, with 7 bases remaining between them. The V gene's germline CDR1 is MNHEY and CDR2 SVGEGT. The CDR3 has 12 amino acids. CDR3 bases: TGTGCCAGCAGCTTGGAGTCCTACGAGCAGTACTTC. Residues: CASSLESYEQYF.

This clone was counted only a few times. The chain carries TRBV27 and TRBJ2-7; the D gene is possibly TRBD2 (6 bases). Trimming removed 0 bases at V and 3 bases at J, with 12 bases between. There are 15 residues in the CDR3. Germline-derived CDR1 and CDR2 are MNHEY and SMNVEV (reference sequence). The CDR3 protein is CASSLSNAGNYEQYF. CDR3 coding DNA: TGTGCCAGCAGTTTATCCAACGCGGGGAACTACGAGCAGTACTTC.

The chain is built from TRBV3-1 (or the pseudogene TRBV3-2) and TRBJ1-3; D ambiguous. Trimming pared 4 bases from V and 4 bases from J, leaving 5 bases between. CDR3 length: 12 amino acids. CDR1 and CDR2 (germline): LGHDT, YNNKEL (reference sequence). Written as DNA, the CDR3 is TGTGCCAGCAGCCTCGGGGGAAACACCATATATTTT. Protein sequence: CASSLGGNTIYF.

The chain couples TRBV14 to TRBJ2-6; TRBD1 is a possible D gene (7 bases). This CDR3 is 16 amino acids long. Between the trimmed V and J ends, which lost 3 bases and 2 bases, there was a span of 11 bases. Per germline, CDR1 SGHDN and CDR2 FVKESK. CDR3 DNA: TGTGCCAGCAGCCAGATCAGGGGGGCTGGGGCCAACGTCCTGACTTTC. Encoded protein: CASSQIRGAGANVLTF.

This sequence joins TRBV15 and TRBJ2-5; 8 bases agree with TRBD2. V lost 4 bases to trimming and J lost 4 bases; unmatched junction nucleotides: 11. The CDR3 runs 16 residues. From germline, CDR1 is LNHNV and CDR2 YYDKDF (reference sequence). The CDR3 DNA is TGTGCCACCAGCAAACGCCCGCGGGGGGCCGGAGAGACCCAGTACTTC. This codes for CATSKRPRGAGETQYF.

The gene calls are TRBV6-7 and TRBJ2-4; TRBD1 matches at 7 bases. TRBV6-7 carries the ORF label, with uncertain function. This CDR3 is 18 amino acids long. V was clipped by 7 bases and J by 0 bases; unmatched bases: 15. CDR3: CASTSPPGQPIAKNIQYF. The DNA for the CDR3 is TGTGCCAGCACCTCCCCCCCGGGACAGCCTATAGCCAAAAACATTCAGTACTTC.

The rearrangement uses TRBV7-8 and TRBJ1-2; 7 bases fit TRBD1. Losses at the gene ends were 5 bases for V and 7 bases for J; bases not matched to a gene: 7. The CDR3 covers 13 residues. Per germline, CDR1 SGHVS and CDR2 FQNEAQ. CDR3 in amino acids: CASSDDRDGGYTF. The CDR3 bases are TGTGCCAGCAGCGATGACAGGGATGGTGGCTACACCTTC.

In DNA form, the CDR3 reads TGTGCCAGCAGCCCCGGACAGAGTAATGAAAAACTGTTTTTT. Translated: CASSPGQSNEKLFF. The rearrangement links TRBV7-9 to TRBJ1-4; D possibly corresponds to TRBD1 (6 bases). CDR1 and CDR2 (germline): SEHNR, FQNEAQ (reference sequence). V lost 5 bases and J lost 4, with 11 bases in between. CDR3 length: 14 residues.

The chain is built from TRBV3-1 (or the pseudogene TRBV3-2) and TRBJ1-4; 8 bases map to TRBD1. CDR1 and CDR2 from the germline V gene are LGHDT and YNNKEL (reference sequence). The CDR3 extends over 19 amino acids. V dropped 2 bases and J dropped 6; count of bases not matched to a gene: 17. CDR3: CASSQNPGGAGGMYEKLFF. CDR3 DNA sequence: TGTGCCAGCAGCCAAAACCCCGGGGGTGCAGGGGGCATGTATGAAAAACTGTTTTTT.

The DNA of the CDR3 is TGTGCCAGCACCAAAGAGGAGGGGCCCCAGCATTTT. Translated, it gives CASTKEEGPQHF. The rearrangement links TRBV7-9 to TRBJ1-5; D is uncertain. Per germline, CDR1 SEHNR and CDR2 FQNEAQ (reference sequence). V gave up 7 bases and J gave up 9 bases, with 13 bases separating them. The CDR3 runs to 12 residues.

The chain has TRBV24-1 and TRBJ2-5; D not certain. Germline-derived CDR1 and CDR2 are KGHDR and SFDVKD. Trimming removed 9 bases from V and 0 bases from J, with 13 bases in between. The CDR3 sequence is 14 residues long. CDR3 residues: CATASPEYQETQYF. Written as DNA, the CDR3 is TGTGCCACCGCATCTCCTGAGTACCAAGAGACCCAGTACTTC.

The rearrangement links TRBV15 to TRBJ1-3; 7 bases match TRBD1. Germline V gene lookup returns CDR1 LNHNV and CDR2 YYDKDF (reference sequence). The V gene end was trimmed by 0 bases and the J gene end by 0 bases; junction bases not matched to a gene: 2. This CDR3 has 16 residues. The DNA for the CDR3 is TGTGCCACCAGCAGAGATGGGACAGTCTCTGGAAACACCATATATTTT. Its protein product is CATSRDGTVSGNTIYF.